These 18 T cell receptor beta chains were sequenced from one sample in a study of blood T cell repertoires in COVID-19. TCRdb keeps only in-frame clones here, not all; method: immunoSEQ multiplex PCR. The table lists more than 120,000 clones, about nine tenths of them singletons, with around 1.5% in the top ten. The specimen was peripheral blood. The receptor source for this set is a human donor in a cohort sampled during active COVID-19.

The CDR3 is CASSKTGVQQPQHF. CDR3 sequence (DNA): TGTGCCAGCAGCAAGACAGGGGTGCAACAGCCCCAGCATTTT. This rearrangement joins TRBV7-2 to TRBJ1-5; 8 bases align to TRBD1. Germline V lookup: CDR1 SGHTA, CDR2 FQGNSA. Unmatched junction bases numbered 7, after V lost 5 bases and J lost 7 bases. This CDR3 spans 14 amino acids.

The V gene is TRBV3-1 (or the pseudogene TRBV3-2), the J gene TRBJ2-3; 7 nucleotides align to TRBD2. The CDR3 sequence is 14 residues long. The ends lost 4 bases at V and 6 bases at J; junction bases unmatched: 7. The germline gives CDR1 LGHDT, CDR2 YNNKEL (reference sequence). The CDR3 region has the DNA TGTGCCAGCAGCCGGGGCCTACTAGCGGATACGCAGTATTTT. Translated, it gives CASSRGLLADTQYF.

This chain connects TRBV7-9 to TRBJ2-1; possible D gene TRBD1, 6 bases. The germline CDR1 and CDR2 sequences are SEHNR and FQNEAQ (reference sequence). The ends were cut back, 2 bases at V and 4 bases at J, with 6 bases in the middle. The CDR3 consists of 13 residues. The CDR3 DNA is TGTGCCAGCAGCTTAAGGGGGTACAATGAGCAGTTCTTC. It yields the protein CASSLRGYNEQFF.

This rearrangement joins TRBV6-1 to TRBJ1-1; TRBD1 matches at 8 bases. The CDR3 is made up of 16 amino acids. V shed 0 bases, J shed 4 bases, and the junction held 7 bases outside the gene matches. Germline V gene data show CDR1 as MNHNS and CDR2 as SASEGT. CDR3 DNA: TGTGCCAGCAGTGAAGCCCTAGTTACAGGGGGCACTGAAGCTTTCTTT. The encoded protein is CASSEALVTGGTEAFF.

The rearrangement uses TRBV7-2 and TRBJ1-5, with 7 bases identical to TRBD1. Losses at the gene ends were 2 bases for V and 8 bases for J; bases not matched to a gene: 6. The CDR3 runs 14 residues. CDR1 is SGHTA, CDR2 FQGNSA, per germline. The CDR3 here is CASSLQGDVEPQHF. CDR3 sequence (DNA): TGTGCCAGCAGCTTACAGGGGGACGTGGAGCCCCAGCATTTT.

The J gene is TRBJ1-1, the V gene TRBV5-1; TRBD1 matches at 7 bases. Germline trimming cut 2 bases from V and 0 bases from J; bases unmatched to any gene: 1. The germline V gene has CDR1 SGHRS and CDR2 YFSETQ. This CDR3 has 14 amino acids. The chain's CDR3 is CASSFDRVNTEAFF. CDR3 sequence (DNA): TGCGCCAGCAGCTTTGACAGGGTGAACACTGAAGCTTTCTTT.

CDR3 sequence (DNA): TGTGCCAGTAGTGGCGGGGCAGAAAGCTACGAGCAGTACTTC. Translated, it gives CASSGGAESYEQYF. V and J are TRBV19 and TRBJ2-7; maybe TRBD2 (6 bases). This CDR3 has 14 amino acids. V shed 5 bases and J shed 3 bases, with 14 bases lying between them. Germline values: CDR1 LNHDA, CDR2 SQIVND (reference sequence).

The J gene is TRBJ2-7, the V gene TRBV5-8, with 8 nucleotides matching TRBD1. Per germline, CDR1 SGHTS and CDR2 YDEGEE. V dropped 1 base and J dropped 3; count of bases not matched to a gene: 0. The CDR3 contains 13 residues. CDR3 sequence (DNA): TGTGCCAGCAGCTTGACAGGGGGCTACGAGCAGTACTTC. It yields the protein CASSLTGGYEQYF.

The J gene is TRBJ2-1, the V gene TRBV2; D unclear. The CDR3 extends over 11 amino acids. V was shortened by 9 bases and J by 4 bases, with 7 bases between the two germline ends. In germline, CDR1 is SNHLY, CDR2 FYNNEI. The CDR3 region has the DNA TGTGCCAGTACAGATTACAATGAGCAGTTCTTC. Protein product: CASTDYNEQFF.

This clone occurred once. The V and J genes are TRBV30 and TRBJ1-4, with D possibly matching TRBD1 (6 bases). The germline V and J ends were trimmed by 5 bases and 8 bases, with 9 bases remaining between them. This CDR3 spans 11 amino acids. Germline-derived CDR1 and CDR2 are GTSNPN and SVGIG (reference sequence). CDR3 residues: CAWQRGEKLFF. CDR3 DNA: TGTGCCTGGCAAAGGGGGGAAAAACTGTTTTTT.

The chain is built from TRBV7-9 and TRBJ1-1; the match to TRBD1 covers 7 bases. CDR1 is SEHNR, CDR2 FQNEAQ, per germline (reference sequence). The V and J ends lost 5 bases and 7 bases, in that order; junction bases with no gene match: 10. This CDR3 spans 14 amino acids. The CDR3: CASSPGTVQLEAFF. DNA for the CDR3: TGTGCCAGCAGCCCTGGGACAGTGCAACTTGAAGCTTTCTTT.

The rearrangement joins TRBV6-5 to TRBJ1-4, with unresolved D. The length of the CDR3 is 14 residues. Germline V gives CDR1 MNHEY, CDR2 SVGAGI. The V gene lost 4 bases and the J gene lost 5 bases, with 11 bases spanning the gap. CDR3 sequence reads: CASSSDNGNEKLFF. CDR3 coding DNA: TGTGCCAGCAGTTCGGATAACGGGAATGAAAAACTGTTTTTT.

The J gene is TRBJ2-3, the V gene TRBV5-1, with 12 positions matching TRBD2. The CDR3 consists of 20 residues. Germline assignment: CDR1 SGHRS and CDR2 YFSETQ. Trimming removed 2 bases from V and 2 bases from J; junction bases left unmatched: 15. CDR3 residues: CASSFGQGAGLAGFTDTQYF. The CDR3 DNA reads as TGCGCCAGCAGCTTTGGACAGGGCGCTGGACTAGCGGGATTCACAGATACGCAGTATTTT.

This rearrangement joins TRBV4-1 to TRBJ1-4; TRBD1 might be the D (5 bases). Germline V gene data show CDR1 as MGHRA and CDR2 as YSYEKL. The CDR3 spans 13 residues. Deletions cut 5 bases from V and 7 bases from J, with 11 bases between. The CDR3 protein is CASSLRQSEKLFF. The CDR3 DNA is TGCGCCAGCAGCTTACGACAGAGTGAAAAACTGTTTTTT.

This sequence joins TRBV7-2 and TRBJ2-7, with D possibly TRBD2 on 5 matching bases. CDR1 SGHTA and CDR2 FQGNSA come from the germline V gene. Trimming removed 2 bases from V and 3 bases from J, with 14 bases in between. The CDR3 spans 15 residues. CDR3 protein: CASSLYRGEGYEQYF. The CDR3 DNA is TGTGCCAGCAGCTTATACCGTGGCGAGGGCTACGAGCAGTACTTC. The full variable domain, completed using reference TRBV7-2 and TRBJ2-7, is GAGVSQSPSNKVTEKGKDVELRCDPISGHTALYWYRQSLGQGLEFLIYFQGNSAPDKSGLPSDRFSAERTGGSVSTLTIQRTQQEDSAVYLCASSLYRGEGYEQYFGPGTRLTVT.

The rearrangement links TRBV14 to TRBJ2-7, with D uncertain. The CDR3 is 16 amino acids. V gave up 1 base and J gave up 3 bases, with 16 bases separating them. Germline V CDR1 and CDR2: SGHDN, FVKESK. The CDR3 protein is CASSQGLSLSIYEQYF. In DNA, the CDR3 is TGTGCCAGCAGCCAAGGGTTGAGTCTATCTATCTACGAGCAGTACTTC. Complete variable domain (other parts from reference TRBV14 and TRBJ2-7): EAGVTQFPSHSVIEKGQTVTLRCDPISGHDNLYWYRRVMGKEIKFLLHFVKESKQDESGMPNNRFLAERTGGTYSTLKVQPAELEDSGVYFCASSQGLSLSIYEQYFGPGTRLTVT.

V is TRBV5-8 and J is TRBJ2-3; 13 bases agree with TRBD2. Germline loops: CDR1 SGHTS, CDR2 YDEGEE. The CDR3 is made up of 16 amino acids. Trimming at V came to 5 bases and at J to 1 base, leaving 4 bases not matched to a gene. The CDR3 reads CASRQGLAGRTDTQYF. The CDR3, as DNA: TGTGCCAGCAGACAGGGACTAGCGGGGCGCACAGATACGCAGTATTTT.

The count of this clone is one. V is TRBV9 and J is TRBJ1-6; D possibly corresponds to TRBD1 (6 bases). Germline CDR1 and CDR2: SGDLS and YYNGEE. The CDR3 runs to 14 residues. Trimming cost V 2 bases and J 5 bases, with 8 bases left between them. CDR3 in DNA: TGTGCCAGCAGCGTTAAGGGGGATAATTCACCCCTCCACTTT. It codes for CASSVKGDNSPLHF. The whole variable domain, filled in from reference TRBV9 and TRBJ1-6, reads DSGVTQTPKHLITATGQRVTLRCSPRSGDLSVYWYQQSLDQGLQFLIQYYNGEERAKGNILERFSAQQFPDLHSELNLSSLELGDSALYFCASSVKGDNSPLHFGNGTRLTVT.